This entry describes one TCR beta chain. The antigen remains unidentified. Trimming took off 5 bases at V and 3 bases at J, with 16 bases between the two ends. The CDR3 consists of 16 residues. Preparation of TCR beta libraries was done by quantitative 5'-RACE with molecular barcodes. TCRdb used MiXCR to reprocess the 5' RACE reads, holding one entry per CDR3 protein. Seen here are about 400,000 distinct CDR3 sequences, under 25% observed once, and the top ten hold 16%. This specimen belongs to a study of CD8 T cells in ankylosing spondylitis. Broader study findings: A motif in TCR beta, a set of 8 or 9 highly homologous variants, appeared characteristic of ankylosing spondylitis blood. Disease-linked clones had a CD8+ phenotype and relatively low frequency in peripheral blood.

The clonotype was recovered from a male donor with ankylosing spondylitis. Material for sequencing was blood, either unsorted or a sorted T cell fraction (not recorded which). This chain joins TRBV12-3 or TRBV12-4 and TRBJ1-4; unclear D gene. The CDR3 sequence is CASSPTTAVANEKLFF. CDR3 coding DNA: TGTGCCAGCAGTCCGACTACTGCGGTTGCTAATGAAAAACTGTTTTTT.